This record covers a single T cell receptor beta chain. Its antigen is unidentified. PCR employed 60 Vbeta and 13 Jbeta primers. Here immunoSEQ multiplex PCR was the method, and the copy in TCRdb shows in-frame clones only, minus some. The table shows 150,000 or so clones, with around 67% occurring only once. This entry belongs to a study of cytomegalovirus exposure and HLA in healthy donors. Study-level findings and limits: It was about 150 TCR beta chains that were listed as cytomegalovirus-associated.

Material for sequencing was PBMCs. This clonotype was sampled from a woman in her late teens or twenties in good health and CMV-seronegative.

The CDR3 loop is CSVRGVTEVDSYNEQFF. The CDR3 DNA is TGCAGCGTCCGAGGTGTGACTGAAGTGGACTCCTACAATGAGCAGTTCTTC. The rearrangement joins TRBV29-1 to TRBJ2-1; D uncertain. This CDR3 has 17 residues. Germline CDR1 is SQVTM and CDR2 is ANQGSEA. V was shortened by 6 bases and J by 0 bases, with 21 bases between the two germline ends.